This T cell receptor beta chain appears in the sequencing data of a study of cytomegalovirus exposure and HLA in healthy donors. There are a few counts of this clone. The CDR3 consists of 16 residues. Trimming at V came to 0 bases and at J to 3 bases, leaving 7 bases not matched to a gene. Germline assignment: CDR1 MNHEY and CDR2 SVGAGI. The primer mix had 60 Vbeta and 13 Jbeta primers. The table came from immunoSEQ multiplex PCR; TCRdb's copy has only in-frame clones and leaves some out. The sample consists of 65,000 to 85,000 clones, about 9.5% of them appearing once. The receptor comes from a man aged 55 to 70 in good health and CMV-seropositive. The sample consisted of PBMCs. This chain links TRBV6-5 with TRBJ1-1; the match to TRBD1 covers 7 bases. This chain's CDR3 is CASSYSGLQGDTEAFF. For the CDR3, the DNA is TGTGCCAGCAGTTACTCAGGGCTCCAGGGGGACACTGAAGCTTTCTTT.